This TCR beta chain was captured in a study of neoadjuvant nivolumab and ipilimumab in lung cancer. Assay: immunoSEQ multiplex PCR; the TCRdb copy retains only in-frame clones and omits some. The table shows approximately 31,000 clones, with about nine tenths occurring only once. The V and J ends lost 0 bases and 3 bases respectively, with 11 bases between them. Germline loops: CDR1 MNHNS, CDR2 SASEGT. The CDR3 spans 16 residues. Source: peripheral blood, taken after neoadjuvant nivolumab, alone or with ipilimumab, at or shortly before surgery. The origin of this receptor is an adult with non-small cell lung cancer. The gene calls are TRBV6-1 and TRBJ2-2, with D possibly being TRBD2 (6 bases). This CDR3 reads CASSEAPQRDTGELFF. CDR3 nucleotides: TGTGCCAGCAGTGAAGCGCCCCAGCGGGACACCGGGGAGCTGTTTTTT.